Below, 19 T cell receptor beta chains from the same sample are listed, as sequenced in a study of blood T cell repertoires in COVID-19. Assay: immunoSEQ multiplex PCR; the TCRdb copy retains only in-frame clones and omits some. The table shows around 100,000 clones, with under 90% occurring only once. Specimen: peripheral blood. Every receptor here comes from a human donor in a cohort sampled during active COVID-19.

The chain joins TRBV5-4 to TRBJ1-4; possibly TRBD1 for D (6 bases). Germline loops: CDR1 SGHNT, CDR2 YYREEE (reference sequence). Between the trimmed V and J ends, which lost 4 bases and 1 base, there was a span of 26 bases. The CDR3 length is 20 residues. The CDR3 DNA reads as TGTGCCAGCAGCCTTCCCTTAGAGGGACACAGGAGTCGAACTAATGAAAAACTGTTTTTT. It is translated as CASSLPLEGHRSRTNEKLFF.

This clone was observed once. The sample carries other DNA sequences with the same CDR3. J is TRBJ2-7 and V is TRBV10-3; D is perhaps TRBD2 (5 bases). CDR3 length: 15 amino acids. The V and J ends lost 0 bases and 0 bases respectively, with 9 bases between them. From germline, CDR1 is ENHRY and CDR2 SYGVKD. The chain's CDR3 is CAISESGGSSYEQYF. The DNA for the CDR3 is TGTGCCATCAGTGAGTCAGGTGGGAGCTCCTACGAGCAGTACTTC.

The gene calls are TRBV2 and TRBJ2-7; possibly TRBD2 for D (7 bases). V was cut by 4 bases and J by 0 bases, with 16 bases left in between. The CDR3 is made up of 16 amino acids. Germline CDR1 reads SNHLY; CDR2 reads FYNNEI. CDR3 loop: CASSGKGGGSSYEQYF. For the CDR3, the DNA is TGTGCCAGCAGTGGGAAAGGGGGGGGAAGCTCCTACGAGCAGTACTTC.

The V call is TRBV6-1, the J call TRBJ2-3, with D possibly TRBD2 on 6 matching bases. Trimming removed 2 bases from V and 1 base from J, with 22 bases in between. The CDR3 runs to 19 residues. The germline gives CDR1 MNHNS, CDR2 SASEGT. The CDR3: CASSEPFRGREDGTDTQYF. DNA for the CDR3: TGTGCCAGCAGTGAACCGTTCCGGGGCAGGGAGGATGGCACAGATACGCAGTATTTT.

The chain joins TRBV5-6 to TRBJ1-4; D not certain. Trimming took off 1 base at V and 7 bases at J, with 14 bases between the two ends. The CDR3 consists of 15 residues. The germline V gene has CDR1 SGHDT and CDR2 YYEEEE. Here the CDR3 reads CASSLFRLPFEKLFF. CDR3 nucleotide sequence: TGTGCCAGCAGCTTGTTTCGACTACCCTTTGAAAAACTGTTTTTT.

The gene calls are TRBV5-1 and TRBJ2-5, with TRBD2 identical over 7 bases. The CDR3 covers 15 residues. V gave up 4 bases and J gave up 1 base; unmatched junction bases: 7. Germline V gives CDR1 SGHRS, CDR2 YFSETQ. The CDR3 here is CASSPGAGTQETQYF. CDR3 bases: TGCGCCAGCAGCCCGGGAGCGGGGACCCAAGAGACCCAGTACTTC.

This chain connects TRBV18 to TRBJ1-4; a weak D match, TRBD1 (6 bases). The CDR3 loop spans 15 amino acids. Trimming took 6 bases from V and 5 from J, leaving 16 bases between them. CDR1 and CDR2 from the germline V gene are KGHSH and LQKENI. CDR3 in DNA: TGTGCCAGCTCGCCGAACAGGGCACCCAATGAAAAACTGTTTTTT. This codes for CASSPNRAPNEKLFF.

This clone has more than one count but fewer than ten. The J gene is TRBJ1-2, the V gene TRBV4-1, with TRBD1 matching over 7 bases. Germline V lookup: CDR1 MGHRA, CDR2 YSYEKL. The V gene end was trimmed by 0 bases and the J gene end by 4 bases; junction bases not matched to a gene: 5. The CDR3 runs to 15 residues. CDR3 loop: CASSQERGLGYGYTF. The CDR3 DNA follows: TGCGCCAGCAGCCAAGAGAGGGGGCTAGGCTATGGCTACACCTTC.

The chain recombines TRBV9 with TRBJ1-4; perhaps TRBD1 as D (6 bases). This CDR3 region has 16 residues. The germline gives CDR1 SGDLS, CDR2 YYNGEE. Trimming removed 4 bases at V and 1 base at J, with 14 bases between. The CDR3 loop is CASSTTGSVTNEKLFF. CDR3 nucleotide sequence: TGTGCCAGCAGCACAACAGGGAGTGTAACTAATGAAAAACTGTTTTTT.

The chain combines TRBV14 with TRBJ1-2; D is uncertain. This CDR3 is built from 17 residues. The germline gives CDR1 SGHDN, CDR2 FVKESK. The V end was cut by 0 bases, the J end by 3 bases, with 17 bases between. DNA of the CDR3: TGTGCCAGCAGCCAAGATTTTGCGAGTGATCACTACTATGGCTACACCTTC. Residues: CASSQDFASDHYYGYTF.

CDR3 sequence: CASSSPRAVRGEQFF. CDR3 coding DNA: TGTGCCAGCAGCTCCCCTCGAGCCGTTAGGGGTGAGCAGTTCTTC. V and J are TRBV13 and TRBJ2-1; D possibly corresponds to TRBD1 (5 bases). V lost 4 bases and J 9 bases, leaving 19 bases between the germline ends. The CDR3 spans 15 residues. Per germline, CDR1 PRHDT and CDR2 FYEKMQ (reference sequence).

This clone was seen a few times. The chain uses TRBV6-5 and TRBJ1-6; the match to TRBD1 covers 8 bases. Germline V CDR1 and CDR2: MNHEY, SVGAGI. V shed 6 bases and J 3 bases; nucleotides not matched to a gene: 4. CDR3 length equals 15 residues. The CDR3 coding sequence is TGTGCCAGCAGCCTTGGACAGGGCTATAATTCACCCCTCCACTTT. It specifies CASSLGQGYNSPLHF.

The table lists this clone with a few counts. V usage is TRBV10-1 and J usage is TRBJ2-1; possible D gene TRBD2, 5 bases. Germline CDR1 reads WNHNN; CDR2 reads SYGVQD (reference sequence). V was cut by 5 bases and J by 8 bases, with 10 bases left in between. The CDR3 has 12 amino acids. CDR3 loop: CASSWARDEQFF. CDR3 DNA sequence: TGCGCCAGCAGTTGGGCGCGGGATGAGCAGTTCTTC.

The V gene is TRBV27, the J gene TRBJ2-3, with 7 bases lining up with TRBD1. Germline V gene sequence: CDR1 MNHEY, CDR2 SMNVEV (reference sequence). The length of the CDR3 is 14 residues. V gave up 7 bases and J gave up 3 bases; unmatched junction bases: 7. The CDR3 loop reads CASTLGTATDTQYF. CDR3 nucleotides: TGTGCCAGCACGCTGGGGACAGCGACAGATACGCAGTATTTT.

The chain has TRBV5-4 and TRBJ2-3; D call uncertain. The CDR3 spans 17 residues. V was pared by 2 bases and J by 2 bases, with 18 bases between. From germline, CDR1 is SGHNT and CDR2 YYREEE (reference sequence). The DNA for the CDR3 is TGTGCCAGCAGCTTTGGCACGAGGATAGTTGCCACAGATACGCAGTATTTT. This codes for CASSFGTRIVATDTQYF.

The J gene is TRBJ2-7, the V gene TRBV5-1; weak D call: TRBD2 (6 bases). CDR1 is SGHRS, CDR2 YFSETQ, per germline. Trimming removed 3 bases from V and 6 bases from J, with 13 bases in between. The length of the CDR3 is 13 residues. The CDR3 sequence: CASSSGEVGEQYF. CDR3 bases: TGCGCCAGCAGCTCCGGGGAGGTAGGCGAGCAGTACTTC. The full variable domain, its missing parts supplied by reference TRBV5-1 and TRBJ2-7, is KAGVTQTPRYLIKTRGQQVTLSCSPISGHRSVSWYQQTPGQGLQFLFEYFSETQRNKGNFPGRFSGRQFSNSRSEMNVSTLELGDSALYLCASSSGEVGEQYFGPGTRLTVT.

The V gene is TRBV5-1, the J gene TRBJ2-6; no clear D gene. Trimming removed 0 bases at V and 0 bases at J, with 4 bases between. Germline CDR1 and CDR2: SGHRS and YFSETQ. This CDR3 spans 15 amino acids. The CDR3 loop reads CASSLGSSGANVLTF. The DNA of the CDR3 is TGCGCCAGCAGCTTGGGTAGCTCTGGGGCCAACGTCCTGACTTTC. Full variable domain (outside the CDR3, taken from reference TRBV5-1 and TRBJ2-6): KAGVTQTPRYLIKTRGQQVTLSCSPISGHRSVSWYQQTPGQGLQFLFEYFSETQRNKGNFPGRFSGRQFSNSRSEMNVSTLELGDSALYLCASSLGSSGANVLTFGAGSRLTVL.

The chain has TRBV6-4 and TRBJ2-5, with TRBD2 identical over 12 bases. This CDR3 has 16 residues. Germline V gene data show CDR1 as MRHNA and CDR2 as SNTAGT. The trim removed 6 bases at V and 5 bases at J, leaving 10 bases unmatched. The CDR3: CASRPSGRGVSETQYF. DNA for the CDR3: TGTGCCAGCAGGCCTAGCGGGAGGGGCGTTTCGGAGACCCAGTACTTC.

This clone was detected only once. This chain connects TRBV19 to TRBJ1-4; TRBD1 matches 10 bases. This CDR3 contains 18 residues. The trim removed 9 bases at V and 7 bases at J, leaving 20 bases unmatched. Germline V gives CDR1 LNHDA, CDR2 SQIVND (reference sequence). CDR3 DNA sequence: TGTGCCAGCGCTAATTACCGGGACAGGGGACCCGAGGGTGAAAAACTGTTTTTT. Translated: CASANYRDRGPEGEKLFF.